The 26 T cell receptor beta chains given below trace back to one sample, sequenced in a study of CD8 T cells in ankylosing spondylitis. One entry per CDR3 protein results from TCRdb running MiXCR on the 5' RACE reads. The sample has around 250,000 distinct CDR3 sequences; approximately 12% are singletons. Sequencing was carried out using blood, either unsorted or a sorted T cell fraction (not recorded which). These receptors were obtained from a male donor with ankylosing spondylitis or in good health (not recorded which).

This clonotype was found once. A clone one base away is much larger, so this may be a read error. V usage is TRBV5-8 and J usage is TRBJ2-3; D is unresolved. The CDR3 contains 12 residues. Germline values: CDR1 SGHTS, CDR2 YDEGEE. CDR3 residues: CASSFRSDAQYF. The CDR3 bases are TGTGCCAGCAGCTTTCGATCAGATGCGCAGTATTTT.

This clonotype was recorded many times. This rearrangement joins TRBV27 to TRBJ1-1; D is perhaps TRBD1 (5 bases). Germline CDR1 MNHEY, CDR2 SMNVEV (reference sequence). The CDR3 loop spans 14 amino acids. V lost 2 bases and J lost 6, with 13 bases in between. This CDR3 is CASSLGTAGPEAFF. The CDR3, as DNA: TGTGCCAGCAGTTTAGGAACTGCGGGGCCTGAAGCTTTCTTT.

This clonotype was counted at least ten times. This chain links TRBV9 with TRBJ2-1, with 11 nucleotides matching TRBD2. Trimming took 4 bases from V and 7 from J; bases not matched to a gene: 4. Germline loops: CDR1 SGDLS, CDR2 YYNGEE. The CDR3 has 14 residues. The CDR3 here is CASSFGTSGNEQFF. Here the CDR3 DNA reads TGTGCCAGCAGCTTCGGGACTAGCGGAAATGAGCAGTTCTTC.

This clonotype was observed many times. The chain recombines TRBV20-1 with TRBJ2-1; D tentatively reads TRBD1 or TRBD2 (5 bases each). The CDR3 loop spans 13 amino acids. In germline, CDR1 is DFQATT, CDR2 SNEGSKA (reference sequence). Between the trimmed V and J ends, which lost 3 bases and 2 bases, there was a span of 8 bases. The CDR3 DNA reads TGCAGTGCTAGTGGGACGGCCTACAATGAGCAGTTCTTC. Protein sequence: CSASGTAYNEQFF.

The chain has TRBV28 and TRBJ2-3; 11 nucleotides match TRBD1. The CDR3 length is 17 residues. Germline lookup yields CDR1 MDHEN and CDR2 SYDVKM. V dropped 2 bases and J dropped 3; count of bases not matched to a gene: 7. CDR3 amino acids: CASSLPRDRGMTDTQYF. CDR3 nucleotide sequence: TGTGCCAGCAGTTTACCTAGGGACAGGGGGATGACAGATACGCAGTATTTT.

This clonotype was recorded at least ten times. CDR3 nucleotide sequence: TGCGCCAGTTCACTAGCGGGTCTCAATGAGCAGTTCTTC. Its protein is CASSLAGLNEQFF. The J gene is TRBJ2-1, the V gene TRBV5-1; 9 bases match TRBD2. The CDR3 length is 13 residues. The V gene's germline CDR1 is SGHRS and CDR2 YFSETQ. The junction had 6 bases not matched to a gene; V was cut back by 8 bases and J by 6 bases.

This clonotype was counted ten times or more. This rearrangement joins TRBV12-3 or TRBV12-4 to TRBJ2-3; possible D gene TRBD1, 5 bases. The V end was cut by 6 bases, the J end by 0 bases, with 10 bases between. This CDR3 comprises 14 residues. The CDR3 sequence: CASSRTTSTDTQYF. DNA for the CDR3: TGTGCCAGCAGCAGGACAACTAGCACAGATACGCAGTATTTT.

There are many counts of this clonotype. V and J are TRBV4-1 and TRBJ1-4; TRBD1 agrees at 9 bases. The CDR3 loop spans 16 amino acids. Germline lookup yields CDR1 MGHRA and CDR2 YSYEKL. Germline trimming cut 0 bases from V and 4 bases from J; bases unmatched to any gene: 3. In DNA form, the CDR3 reads TGCGCCAGCAGCCAAGATGGGGACAGGGTTAATGAAAAACTGTTTTTT. It is translated as CASSQDGDRVNEKLFF.

The gene calls are TRBV18 and TRBJ2-4; D is unresolved. Germline V gene data show CDR1 as KGHSH and CDR2 as LQKENI. CDR3 length equals 14 residues. Trimming took off 2 bases at V and 0 bases at J, with 5 bases between the two ends. For the CDR3, the DNA is TGTGCCAGCTCACCAGGCCCAGCCAAAAACATTCAGTACTTC. It is translated as CASSPGPAKNIQYF.

Many counts were recorded for this clonotype. The chain has TRBV5-1 and TRBJ2-5, with D perhaps TRBD1 or TRBD2 (5 bases each). CDR1 is SGHRS and CDR2 is YFSETQ in the germline V gene. This CDR3 has 15 residues. Trimming removed 4 bases at V and 4 bases at J, with 17 bases between. This CDR3 reads CASSTGTSKLETQYF. Written as DNA, the CDR3 is TGCGCCAGCAGCACCGGGACCTCTAAGCTAGAGACCCAGTACTTC.

This clonotype was counted at least ten times. The rearrangement links TRBV7-6 to TRBJ2-1; no definite D call. Per germline, CDR1 SGHVS and CDR2 FNYEAQ. V was pared by 2 bases and J by 8 bases, with 7 bases between. This CDR3 has 12 residues. The CDR3 coding sequence is TGTGCCAGCAGCTTAATGGGCGATGAGCAGTTCTTC. Its protein is CASSLMGDEQFF.

This clonotype appeared a few times. The chain recombines TRBV20-1 with TRBJ1-2; D possibly corresponds to TRBD1 (6 bases). Trimming shortened V by 1 base and J by 6 bases, and 12 bases separated the two germline ends. Looked up from germline, CDR1 is DFQATT and CDR2 is SNEGSKA (reference sequence). The CDR3 covers 13 residues. CDR3 bases: TGCAGTGCTAGAGTCCCGGGGGGCAATGGCTACACCTTC. It translates to CSARVPGGNGYTF.

This clonotype was seen many times. The rearrangement joins TRBV6-1 to TRBJ2-7; tentative D call: TRBD2 (6 bases). The CDR3 contains 14 residues. In germline, CDR1 is MNHNS, CDR2 SASEGT. Trimming took off 6 bases at V and 3 bases at J, with 15 bases between the two ends. CDR3 in DNA: TGTGCCAGCAGCCAGACGCGGGGTTACTACGAGCAGTACTTC. Protein: CASSQTRGYYEQYF.

This clonotype was observed many times. The V gene is TRBV5-1, the J gene TRBJ2-1, with TRBD2 matching over 7 bases. Germline-derived CDR1 and CDR2 are SGHRS and YFSETQ. This CDR3 spans 16 amino acids. V shed 0 bases and J 6 bases; nucleotides not matched to a gene: 9. CDR3 DNA: TGCGCCAGCAGCTTGGGGGACCGGGGGGTAGGCAATGAGCAGTTCTTC. The encoded protein is CASSLGDRGVGNEQFF.

In its sample, this clonotype was seen a few times. The gene calls are TRBV7-7 and TRBJ2-1; 7 nucleotides line up with TRBD2. The CDR3 sequence is 15 residues long. V was clipped by 5 bases and J by 7 bases; unmatched bases: 11. CDR1 and CDR2 from the germline V gene are SSHAT and FNYEAQ (reference sequence). CDR3 region: CASSPGLVGKNEQFF. For the CDR3, the DNA is TGTGCCAGCAGCCCAGGACTAGTTGGTAAGAATGAGCAGTTCTTC.

This clonotype was detected once. The gene calls are TRBV12-3 or TRBV12-4 and TRBJ2-7; D remains unclear. This CDR3 has 12 amino acids. The V end lost 3 bases, the J end lost 5 bases, and 8 bases lay between the germline ends. CDR3 nucleotides: TGTGCCAGCAGTTTGTGGGCCCACGAGCAGTACTTC. Translating gives CASSLWAHEQYF.

This clonotype was picked up many times. The chain uses TRBV11-2 and TRBJ1-1, with D perhaps TRBD1 (5 bases). Looked up from germline, CDR1 is SGHAT and CDR2 is FQNNGV. V was shortened by 1 base and J by 9 bases, with 6 bases between the two germline ends. The CDR3 has 11 amino acids. The CDR3 loop reads CASSLGQKAFF. DNA of the CDR3: TGTGCCAGCAGCTTAGGACAGAAAGCTTTCTTT.

The chain has TRBV20-1 and TRBJ1-4; 7 bases align to TRBD1. The germline gives CDR1 DFQATT, CDR2 SNEGSKA (reference sequence). The CDR3 extends over 13 amino acids. The ends lost 5 bases at V and 3 bases at J; junction bases unmatched: 3. CDR3 residues: CSAWDRPNEKLFF. The DNA of the CDR3 is TGCAGTGCTTGGGACAGACCTAATGAAAAACTGTTTTTT.

This clonotype was seen at least ten times. V is TRBV5-1 and J is TRBJ2-3; TRBD2 matches 7 bases. The CDR3 totals 13 residues. Germline-derived CDR1 and CDR2 are SGHRS and YFSETQ. V lost 4 bases and J lost 8; bases outside the gene matches: 7. Written as DNA, the CDR3 is TGCGCCAGCAGCCCTTACCGGGAGGCTACGCAGTATTTT. This encodes CASSPYREATQYF.

This clonotype was observed a few times. The chain combines TRBV4-2 with TRBJ2-3, with 10 bases lining up with TRBD2. The germline CDR1 and CDR2 sequences are LGHNA and YNFKEQ. The CDR3 sequence is 18 residues long. With 0 bases clipped from V and 5 bases from J, the junction kept 11 bases outside the gene matches. The CDR3 sequence: CASSQDRASGRVGDTQYF. The CDR3 nucleotides read TGTGCCAGCAGCCAAGATAGGGCTAGCGGGAGAGTAGGAGATACGCAGTATTTT.

This clonotype was seen more than once but under ten times. This sequence joins TRBV7-2 and TRBJ1-5; 8 positions match TRBD1. CDR3 size: 14 residues. The germline V gene has CDR1 SGHTA and CDR2 FQGNSA. V trimming: 5 bases; J trimming: 6 bases; junction bases outside the gene matches: 6. CDR3 sequence (DNA): TGTGCCAGCAGCCCTAGCCAGGGGGCTCAGCCCCAGCATTTT. Its protein product is CASSPSQGAQPQHF.

This clonotype was observed at least ten times. The rearrangement joins TRBV6-5 to TRBJ1-1; TRBD1 matches 8 bases. Germline CDR1 MNHEY, CDR2 SVGAGI. With 5 bases clipped from V and 4 bases from J, the junction kept 0 bases outside the gene matches. CDR3 size: 12 residues. The CDR3 here is CASSGQGTEAFF. DNA of the CDR3: TGTGCCAGCAGTGGACAGGGCACTGAAGCTTTCTTT.

The chain uses TRBV5-1 and TRBJ1-1; possible D gene TRBD1, 5 bases. Germline assignment: CDR1 SGHRS and CDR2 YFSETQ. With 4 bases removed from V and 1 base from J, the gap between germline ends came to 17 bases. The CDR3 contains 16 residues. CDR3 in amino acids: CASSPDPGTKNTEAFF. The CDR3 DNA follows: TGCGCCAGCAGCCCTGATCCCGGGACCAAGAACACTGAAGCTTTCTTT.

This clonotype was counted ten times or more. The chain joins TRBV20-1 to TRBJ1-1; D uncertain. V gave up 1 base and J gave up 0 bases, with 12 bases separating them. The germline V gene encodes CDR1 DFQATT and CDR2 SNEGSKA (reference sequence). The CDR3 contains 15 residues. CDR3 sequence reads: CSARVTAEMNTEAFF. CDR3 bases: TGCAGTGCTAGAGTTACAGCCGAGATGAACACTGAAGCTTTCTTT.

This clonotype was observed many times. The chain combines TRBV10-3 with TRBJ2-7; D gene uncertain. The CDR3 has 13 amino acids. Germline CDR1 reads ENHRY; CDR2 reads SYGVKD. V was cut by 11 bases and J by 2 bases, with 16 bases left in between. This CDR3 is CASSRQPPYEQYF. CDR3 sequence (DNA): TGTGCCTCCTCAAGACAACCTCCCTACGAGCAGTACTTC.

The rearrangement uses TRBV27 and TRBJ1-2, with D perhaps TRBD1 (6 bases). Germline V gene lookup returns CDR1 MNHEY and CDR2 SMNVEV (reference sequence). V lost 3 bases and J 8 bases, leaving 19 bases between the germline ends. CDR3 length: 15 residues. CDR3 sequence reads: CASSFIGGAGGGYTF. The CDR3 DNA reads as TGTGCCAGCAGTTTTATAGGGGGGGCTGGTGGGGGCTACACCTTC.